This TCR beta chain is drawn from a study of blood T cell repertoires in COVID-19. Across the study: The United States, Italy and Spain were the sources of the acute and convalescent COVID-19 samples. T cells, B-cell-depleted T cells, or PBMCs provided the cDNA or gDNA that served as material.

Clones were sequenced by immunoSEQ multiplex PCR, and TCRdb holds only the in-frame ones, with some missing. Of roughly 48,000 clones in the sample, over 85% were seen once. The CDR3 is made up of 13 amino acids. Germline V gives CDR1 MNHEY, CDR2 SVGAGI. The V end was cut by 6 bases, the J end by 6 bases, with 15 bases between. The Seattle site enrolled patients during active infection and followed them longitudinally. Input material: peripheral blood. This receptor was taken from a man between 60 and 75 years old with COVID-19, enrolled during active disease. The chain is built from TRBV6-5 and TRBJ2-7, with a tentative D call TRBD1 (6 bases). This CDR3 reads CASSTEQGGEQYF. CDR3 bases: TGTGCCAGCAGCACAGAACAAGGGGGCGAGCAGTACTTC.